This TCR beta chain was identified in a study of T cells after yellow fever vaccination (dated by TCRdb to between 2017 and 2020). Background on the whole study: The SMART-Seq v4 Ultra Low Input RNA kit was used to prepare libraries from fractions with low cell numbers. To follow T-cell clones before and after both primary and booster YFV17D yellow fever vaccination, bulk TCR alpha and beta repertoires underwent longitudinal sequencing. Two healthy male donors, one aged 18 to 29 and one aged 30 to 40 years, made up the cohort. Bulk PBMC replicates and cell subsets were isolated from blood drawn at multiple timepoints before and after both primary and secondary immunization. Points the paper makes about the study in general: The secondary T-cell response was found to be weaker but faster than the primary response, with a peak reached on day 5 rather than on day 15. Because abundant contaminating clonotypes from the bulk population could be contained in FACS-sorted repertoires, computational filtering was required. The study included only two donors, which limits how far the findings can be generalized. A small fraction of clonotypes showed up in both the CD4 and CD8 compartments, probably as a result of convergent recombination. Most clones expanded after primary vaccination were re-detected after the booster (96% of CD4 and roughly 85% of CD8), suggesting broad memory maintenance.

This sample's treatment or condition label indicates: live attenuated yellow fever vaccine strain. A standard Ficoll-Paque protocol was used to isolate PBMCs from peripheral blood. Epitope-specific CD8 T cells were sorted with a dextramer loaded with the yellow fever NS4B epitope peptide, and anti-CD3 and anti-CD8 staining was applied. TriZol was used to extract RNA from bulk PBMCs, CD4 and CD8 fractions, and dextramer-positive and dextramer-negative fractions. TCR cDNA was synthesized by 5'RACE template switching, through which a universal primer site and unique molecular identifiers were introduced. cDNA synthesis was primed from both the TCR alpha and TCR beta constant segments. Two PCR steps were used to amplify libraries, with sample barcodes and sequencing adapters being added in the second step. Sequencing of libraries was done on Illumina HiSeq 2500 (2x100 bp) or NovaSeq (2x150 bp). From the authors' description of their analysis: Reads were demultiplexed and collapsed into UMI consensus sequences with MIGEC, and V(D)J alignment was performed with MiXCR. Vaccine-responding clonotypes were defined with edgeR using replicate PBMC samples, requiring FDR below 0.01 and a log2 fold change above 5 up to day 15. Each bulk clonotype received a CD4 or CD8 identity based on whether the sequenced CD4 or CD8 repertoire contained that clonotype at higher abundance. A clonotype counted as NS4B-specific if enriched at least 10-fold in dextramer-positive versus dextramer-negative fractions, with CD4-biased clonotypes left out. Clones were called with MiXCR by TCRdb after fastp trimmed the public reads at Q25, and only in-frame beta chains were retained. Identical CDR3 protein sequences are pooled into one entry, listed with their most common genes and DNA. In this record, the V and J calls reflect TCRdb's handling and not the investigators' own analysis. The table for this sample lists 40,000 or so distinct CDR3 sequences; 6.8% of them were counted only once. The leading ten clones occupy 15% of the sample.

This clonotype was seen ten or more times. Per-base quality was not reported, and no clone a single base away is much larger than it. The CDR3 spans 16 residues, from the cysteine through the phenylalanine. Of the read, only the CDR3 DNA is kept; its 48 bases are in frame from base 1. Reading the germline V gene (reference sequence) gives CDR1 MNHEY and CDR2 SMNVEV. Germline trimming: 6 bases from V, 3 bases from J; junction bases outside gene matches: 10. The sample here was CD8+ T cells not binding an NS4B(214-222) dextramer, sorted from PBMCs, taken 45 days after the yellow fever booster vaccination. The cell subset or site label for this specimen denotes: NS4B epitope dextramer-negative CD8 T cells. Here the chain combines TRBV27 and TRBJ2-3, with 9 central nucleotides matching TRBD1. The receptor was isolated from a man aged 30 to 45 who received the YFV17D yellow fever vaccine. The CDR3 region reads CASSPHLGTGTDTQYF. The DNA reads TGTGCCAGCAGCCCCCACCTGGGGACAGGGACAGATACGCAGTATTTT.